The entry below describes one T cell receptor (beta chain). Its antigen is not known. A junction end diverges from the germline sequence, so it may reflect a read error. Urothelial carcinoma in patients was locally advanced or metastatic. The data are from a study of PD-L1 blockade in urothelial cancer. Study overall: In terms of prior chemotherapy, patients had received 0 to 3 regimens.

General observations from the study: Below-median pretreatment blood TCR clonality was associated with improved progression-free and overall survival.

This CDR3 is 16 amino acids long. Germline assignment: CDR1 SGHVS and CDR2 FQNEAQ. This table comes from immunoSEQ multiplex PCR, and its TCRdb copy is limited to in-frame clones, with some not included. The sample includes more than 30,000 clones, 80% to 90% of them seen just once. This material consisted of PBMCs, taken around atezolizumab (anti-PD-L1) treatment. The receptor's source is a man in his sixties with urothelial cancer. The chain combines TRBV7-8 with TRBJ2-7; 8 positions agree with TRBD1. The DNA of the CDR3 is TGTGCCGGCAGCCCACGACAGGGGCAGCGGTCCTACGAGCAGTACTTC. Protein product: CAGSPRQGQRSYEQYF.